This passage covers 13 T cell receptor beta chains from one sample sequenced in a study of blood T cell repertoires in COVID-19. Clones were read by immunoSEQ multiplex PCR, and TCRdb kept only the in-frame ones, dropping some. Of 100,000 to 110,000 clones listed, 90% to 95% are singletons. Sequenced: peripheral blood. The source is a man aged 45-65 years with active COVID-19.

The CDR3 region is CASSERTSAYTDTQYF. As DNA, the CDR3 is TGCGCCAGCAGTGAGAGGACTAGCGCCTACACAGATACGCAGTATTTT. The chain combines TRBV10-1 with TRBJ2-3; TRBD2 aligns across 9 bases. Germline CDR1 reads WNHNN; CDR2 reads SYGVQD (reference sequence). The CDR3 consists of 16 residues. V gave up 2 bases and J gave up 2 bases; unmatched junction bases: 5.

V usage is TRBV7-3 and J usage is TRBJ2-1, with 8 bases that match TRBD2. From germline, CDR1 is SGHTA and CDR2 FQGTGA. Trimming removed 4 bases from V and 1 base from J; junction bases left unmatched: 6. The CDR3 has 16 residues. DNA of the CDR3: TGTGCCAGCAGCTCGGGACTAGTGGGATCCTACAATGAGCAGTTCTTC. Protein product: CASSSGLVGSYNEQFF.

Written as DNA, the CDR3 is TGTGCCACCAGTGATCGAACGACGGGACAGGGGTTGGGTAACTATGGCTACACCTTC. Translation gives CATSDRTTGQGLGNYGYTF. V gene TRBV24-1 combines with J gene TRBJ1-2; TRBD1 aligns across 10 bases. Germline V gives CDR1 KGHDR, CDR2 SFDVKD. The CDR3 covers 19 residues. Trimming removed 3 bases from V and 1 base from J; junction bases left unmatched: 13.

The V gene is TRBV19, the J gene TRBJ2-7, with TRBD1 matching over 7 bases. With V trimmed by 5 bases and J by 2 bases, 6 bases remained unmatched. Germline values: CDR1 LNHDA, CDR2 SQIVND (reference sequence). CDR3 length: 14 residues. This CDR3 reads CASSGRDRPYEQYV. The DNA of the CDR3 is TGTGCCAGTAGTGGACGGGACAGACCCTACGAGCAGTACGTC.

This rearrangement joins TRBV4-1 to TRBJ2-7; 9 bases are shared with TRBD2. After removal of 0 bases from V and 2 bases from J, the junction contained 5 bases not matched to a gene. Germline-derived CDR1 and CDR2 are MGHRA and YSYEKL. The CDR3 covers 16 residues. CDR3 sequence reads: CASSQDRAGGAYEQYF. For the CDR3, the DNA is TGCGCCAGCAGCCAAGATCGTGCGGGGGGGGCCTACGAGCAGTACTTC.

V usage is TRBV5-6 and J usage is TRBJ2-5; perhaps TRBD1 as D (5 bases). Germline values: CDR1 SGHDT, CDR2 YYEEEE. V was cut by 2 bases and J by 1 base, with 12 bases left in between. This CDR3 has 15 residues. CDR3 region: CASSFKQASQETQYF. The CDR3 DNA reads TGTGCCAGCAGCTTCAAACAGGCGAGCCAAGAGACCCAGTACTTC.

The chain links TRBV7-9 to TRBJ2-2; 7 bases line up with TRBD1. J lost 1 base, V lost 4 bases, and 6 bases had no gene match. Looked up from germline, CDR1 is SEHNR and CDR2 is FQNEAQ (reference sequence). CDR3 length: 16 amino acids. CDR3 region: CASSSLQGKNTGELFF. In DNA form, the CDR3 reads TGTGCCAGCAGCTCGTTACAGGGGAAGAACACCGGGGAGCTGTTTTTT.

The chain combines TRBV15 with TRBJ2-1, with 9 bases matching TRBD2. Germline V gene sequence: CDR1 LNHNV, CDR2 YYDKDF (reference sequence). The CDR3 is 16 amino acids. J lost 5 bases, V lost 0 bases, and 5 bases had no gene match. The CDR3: CATSREGTSFHNEQFF. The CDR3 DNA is TGTGCCACCAGCAGAGAGGGGACTAGCTTCCACAATGAGCAGTTCTTC. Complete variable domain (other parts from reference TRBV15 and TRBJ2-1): DAMVIQNPRYQVTQFGKPVTLSCSQTLNHNVMYWYQQKSSQAPKLLFHYYDKDFNNEADTPDNFQSRRPNTSFCFLDIRSPGLGDTAMYLCATSREGTSFHNEQFFGPGTRLTVL.

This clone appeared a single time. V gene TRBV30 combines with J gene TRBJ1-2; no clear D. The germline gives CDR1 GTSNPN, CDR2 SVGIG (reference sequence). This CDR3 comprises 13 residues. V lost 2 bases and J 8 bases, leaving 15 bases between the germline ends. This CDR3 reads CAWSRRGPGGYTF. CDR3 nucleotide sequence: TGTGCCTGGAGTAGGCGCGGCCCGGGGGGCTACACCTTC.

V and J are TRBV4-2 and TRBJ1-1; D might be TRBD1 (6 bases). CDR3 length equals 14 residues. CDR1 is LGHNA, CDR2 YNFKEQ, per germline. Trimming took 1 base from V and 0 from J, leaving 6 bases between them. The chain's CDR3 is CASSQAGVNTEAFF. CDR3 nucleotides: TGTGCCAGCAGCCAAGCAGGGGTGAACACTGAAGCTTTCTTT.

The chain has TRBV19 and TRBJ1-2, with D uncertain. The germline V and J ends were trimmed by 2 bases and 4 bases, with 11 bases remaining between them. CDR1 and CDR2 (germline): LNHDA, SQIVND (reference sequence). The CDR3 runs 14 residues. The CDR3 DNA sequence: TGTGCCAGTAGTATATCCGCGCACCTCTATGGCTACACCTTC. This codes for CASSISAHLYGYTF. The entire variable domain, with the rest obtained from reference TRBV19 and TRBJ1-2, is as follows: DGGITQSPKYLFRKEGQNVTLSCEQNLNHDAMYWYRQDPGQGLRLIYYSQIVNDFQKGDIAEGYSVSREKKESFPLTVTSAQKNPTAFYLCASSISAHLYGYTFGSGTRLTVV.

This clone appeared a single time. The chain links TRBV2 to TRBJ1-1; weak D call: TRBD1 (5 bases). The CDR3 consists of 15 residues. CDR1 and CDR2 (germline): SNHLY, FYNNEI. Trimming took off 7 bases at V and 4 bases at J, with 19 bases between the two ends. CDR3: CASIWDSLGGTEAFF. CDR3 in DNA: TGTGCCAGCATTTGGGACTCCCTGGGTGGCACTGAAGCTTTCTTT.

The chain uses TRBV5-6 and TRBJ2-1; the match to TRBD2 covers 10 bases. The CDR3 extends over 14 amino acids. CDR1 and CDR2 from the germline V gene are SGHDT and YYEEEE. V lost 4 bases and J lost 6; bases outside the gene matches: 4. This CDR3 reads CASSRGLASNEQFF. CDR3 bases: TGTGCCAGCAGCAGGGGACTAGCGAGCAATGAGCAGTTCTTC.